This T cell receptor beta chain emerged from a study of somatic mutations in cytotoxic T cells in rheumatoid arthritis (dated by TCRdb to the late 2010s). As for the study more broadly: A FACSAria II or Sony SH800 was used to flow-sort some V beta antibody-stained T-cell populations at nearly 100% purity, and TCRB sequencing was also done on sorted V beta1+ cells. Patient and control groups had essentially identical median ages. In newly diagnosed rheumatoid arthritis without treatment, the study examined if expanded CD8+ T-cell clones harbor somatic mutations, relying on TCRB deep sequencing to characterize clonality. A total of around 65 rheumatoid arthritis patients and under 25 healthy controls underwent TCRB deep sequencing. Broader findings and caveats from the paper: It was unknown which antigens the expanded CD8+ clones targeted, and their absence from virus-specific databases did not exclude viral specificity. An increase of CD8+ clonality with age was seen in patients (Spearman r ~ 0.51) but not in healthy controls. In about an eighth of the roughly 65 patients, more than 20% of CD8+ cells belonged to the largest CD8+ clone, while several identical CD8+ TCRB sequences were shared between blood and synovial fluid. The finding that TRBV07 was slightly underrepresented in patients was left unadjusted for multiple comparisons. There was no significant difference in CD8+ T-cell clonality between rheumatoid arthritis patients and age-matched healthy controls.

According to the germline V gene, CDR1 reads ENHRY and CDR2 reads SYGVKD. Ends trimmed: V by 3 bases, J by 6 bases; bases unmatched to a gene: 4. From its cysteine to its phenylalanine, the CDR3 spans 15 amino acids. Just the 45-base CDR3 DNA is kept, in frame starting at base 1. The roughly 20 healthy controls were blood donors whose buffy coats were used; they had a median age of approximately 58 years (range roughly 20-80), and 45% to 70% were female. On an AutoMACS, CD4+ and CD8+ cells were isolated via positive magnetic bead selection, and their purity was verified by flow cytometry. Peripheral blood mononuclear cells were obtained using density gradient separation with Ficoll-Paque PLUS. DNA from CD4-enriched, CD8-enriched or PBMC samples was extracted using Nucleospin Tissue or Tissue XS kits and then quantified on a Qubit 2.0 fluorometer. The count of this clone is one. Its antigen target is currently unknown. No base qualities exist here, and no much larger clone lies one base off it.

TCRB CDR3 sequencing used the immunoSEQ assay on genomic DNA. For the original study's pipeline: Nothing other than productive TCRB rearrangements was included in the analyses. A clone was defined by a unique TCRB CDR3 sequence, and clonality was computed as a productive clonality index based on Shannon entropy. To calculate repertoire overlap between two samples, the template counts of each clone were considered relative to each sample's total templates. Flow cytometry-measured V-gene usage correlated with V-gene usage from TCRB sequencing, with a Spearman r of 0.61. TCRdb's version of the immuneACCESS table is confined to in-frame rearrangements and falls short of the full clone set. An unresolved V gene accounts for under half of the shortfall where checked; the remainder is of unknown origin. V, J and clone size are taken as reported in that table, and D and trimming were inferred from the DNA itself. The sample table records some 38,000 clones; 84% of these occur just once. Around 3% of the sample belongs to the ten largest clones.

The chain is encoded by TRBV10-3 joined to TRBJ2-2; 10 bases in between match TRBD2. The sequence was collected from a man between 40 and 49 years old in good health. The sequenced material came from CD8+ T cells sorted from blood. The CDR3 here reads CAISDPAGGAGELFF. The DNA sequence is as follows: TGTGCCATCAGTGACCCAGCGGGAGGGGCCGGGGAGCTGTTTTTT.